This T cell receptor (beta chain) came from a study of T cells in Graves' hyperthyroidism and ophthalmopathy. Study-level findings and limits: In the analysis, a 13 V-J model separated ophthalmopathy from stable hyperthyroidism. Peripheral blood also featured most of the thyroid clonotypes expanded above 0.001.

Amplification targeted TCR beta CDR3 regions from RNA transcripts. A set of HTBI primers served as the primers for a first-round RT-PCR of the TCR CDR3. Via MiXCR, TCRdb re-called the multiplex PCR reads, giving one row per CDR3 protein. The sample carries a few hundred thousand distinct CDR3 sequences, around 14% recorded once. This clonotype was observed a handful of times. What it binds is not known. Graves' hyperthyroidism was deemed stable absent ophthalmopathy progression within 18 months. Lactation, pregnancy, other autoimmune disease or uncontrolled infection excluded patients. The germline CDR1 and CDR2 sequences are SGHVS and FQNEAQ. The CDR3 sequence is 14 residues long. V lost 3 bases and J 4 bases, leaving 10 bases between the germline ends.

The chain joins TRBV7-8 to TRBJ2-1; a weak D match, TRBD2 (5 bases). The origin of this receptor is a woman aged 25-40 years with Graves' hyperthyroidism. The sequencing input was blood. CDR3 nucleotide sequence: TGTGCCAGCAGCTTTCGAGGGCCGTACAATGAGCAGTTCTTC. Its translation: CASSFRGPYNEQFF.